This T cell receptor (beta chain) was identified in a study of blood T cells in healthy people across ages. Study-wide results and caveats: Correlation between TCR beta diversity and naive T cell percentage was strong.

Primed by a sample-barcoded 5' primer and a J-beta primer mix, a second PCR proceeded for 7 to 11 cycles. A single record per CDR3 protein comes from TCRdb applying MiXCR to the 5' RACE reads. The data contain around 700,000 distinct CDR3 sequences, 25% of them singletons. Concerning this clonotype: Its antigen is currently unknown.

Every participating donor contributed approximately 10 milliliters of peripheral blood through a draw. This CDR3 has 12 amino acids. V gave up 4 bases and J gave up 8 bases, with 11 bases separating them. This sample was shared with a second study, whose subject was T cells of mothers and their children.

Sequenced: blood. The source of this sequence is a boy younger than 18 in good health. The V gene is TRBV12-3 or TRBV12-4, the J gene TRBJ1-2, with a weak D call TRBD1 (6 bases). CDR3 region: CASSSPGAGYTF. Written as DNA, the CDR3 is TGTGCCAGCAGTTCCCCGGGGGCAGGCTACACCTTC.